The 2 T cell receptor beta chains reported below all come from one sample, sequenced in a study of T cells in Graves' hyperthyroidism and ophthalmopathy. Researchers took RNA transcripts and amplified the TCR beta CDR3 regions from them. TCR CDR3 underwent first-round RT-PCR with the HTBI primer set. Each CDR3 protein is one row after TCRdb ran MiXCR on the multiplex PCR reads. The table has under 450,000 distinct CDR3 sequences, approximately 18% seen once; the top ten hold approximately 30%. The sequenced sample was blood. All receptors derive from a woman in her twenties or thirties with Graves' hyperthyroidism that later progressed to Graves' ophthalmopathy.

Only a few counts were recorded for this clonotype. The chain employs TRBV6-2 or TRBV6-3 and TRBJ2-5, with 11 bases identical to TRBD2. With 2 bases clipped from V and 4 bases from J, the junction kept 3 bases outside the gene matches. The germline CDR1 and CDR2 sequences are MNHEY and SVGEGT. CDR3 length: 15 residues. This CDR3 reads CASSYSSGGGETQYF. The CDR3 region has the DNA TGTGCCAGCAGTTACAGTAGCGGGGGGGGAGAGACCCAGTACTTC.

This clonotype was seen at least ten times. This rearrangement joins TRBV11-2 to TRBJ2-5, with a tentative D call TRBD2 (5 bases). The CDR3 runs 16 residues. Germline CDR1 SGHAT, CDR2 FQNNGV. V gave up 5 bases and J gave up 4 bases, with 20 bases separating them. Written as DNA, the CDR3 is TGTGCCAGCAGCGCCCGCCCCAGCGGTCTTGGAGAGACCCAGTACTTC. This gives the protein CASSARPSGLGETQYF. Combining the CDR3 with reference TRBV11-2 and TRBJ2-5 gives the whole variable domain EAGVAQSPRYKIIEKRQSVAFWCNPISGHATLYWYQQILGQGPKLLIQFQNNGVVDDSQLPKDRFSAERLKGVDSTLKIQPAKLEDSAVYLCASSARPSGLGETQYFGPGTRLLVL.